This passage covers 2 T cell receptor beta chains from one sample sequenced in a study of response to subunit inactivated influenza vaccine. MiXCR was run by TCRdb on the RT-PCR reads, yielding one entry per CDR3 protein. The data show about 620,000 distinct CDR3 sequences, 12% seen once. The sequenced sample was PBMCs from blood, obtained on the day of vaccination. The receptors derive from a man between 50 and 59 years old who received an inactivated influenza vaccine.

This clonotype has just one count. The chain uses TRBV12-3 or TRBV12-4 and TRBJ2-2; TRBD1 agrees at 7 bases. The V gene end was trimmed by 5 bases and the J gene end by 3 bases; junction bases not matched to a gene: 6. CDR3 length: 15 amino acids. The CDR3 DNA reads TGTGCCAGCAGTATTTTACAGGGGTACACCGGGGAGCTGTTTTTT. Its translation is CASSILQGYTGELFF.

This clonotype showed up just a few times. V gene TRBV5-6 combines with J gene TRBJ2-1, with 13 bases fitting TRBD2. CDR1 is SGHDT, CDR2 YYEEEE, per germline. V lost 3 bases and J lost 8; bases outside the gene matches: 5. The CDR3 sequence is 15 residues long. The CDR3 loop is CASSSLAGGRDEQFF. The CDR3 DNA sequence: TGTGCCAGCAGCTCACTAGCGGGGGGGAGGGATGAGCAGTTCTTC.